This T cell receptor (beta chain) stems from a study of CD8 T cells in ankylosing spondylitis. General study findings and limits: It appeared that ankylosing spondylitis blood was characterized by a TCR beta motif of fewer than ten highly homologous variants.

Molecular-barcoded quantitative 5'-RACE produced these TCR beta libraries. TCRdb ran MiXCR on the 5' RACE reads and lists one entry per CDR3 protein. The table shows 200,000 to 300,000 distinct CDR3 sequences, with about 11% occurring only once. Ten or more counts support this clonotype. Antigen specificity is unknown. The CDR3 covers 14 residues. The ends lost 5 bases at V and 5 bases at J; junction bases unmatched: 3. The germline V gene encodes CDR1 SGHAT and CDR2 FQNNGV. The source of this sequence is a male donor with ankylosing spondylitis or in good health (not recorded which). The rearrangement joins TRBV11-2 to TRBJ2-1, with 10 bases that match TRBD2. The sample comprised blood, either unsorted or a sorted T cell fraction (not recorded which). The CDR3 here is CASSVGLADNEQFF. The CDR3 DNA is TGTGCCAGCAGCGTAGGACTAGCGGACAATGAGCAGTTCTTC.